One sample yielded the 27 T cell receptor beta chains listed below, sequenced in a study of shared clonotypes between healthy human individuals (TCRdb year 2020). Libraries came from the immunoSEQ multiplex PCR assay. TCRdb re-hosts the immuneACCESS table, in-frame sequences only. Its copies lack some clones; in the studies checked, an unresolved V gene accounts for under half of them, and the cause for the rest is not known. This sample has some 1.5 million clones in its table, and around 97% of those were observed once. Over 1% of the sample is in the top ten clones. What was sequenced was naive CD4+ T cells sorted from blood. This specimen's cell subset or site label, per the study, means: CD45RA+ positively selected. The receptor set was obtained from a man aged 25 to 45 in good health.

The chain joins TRBV4-3 to TRBJ2-3; D perhaps matches TRBD1 (6 bases). The CDR3 consists of 14 residues. Germline CDR1 is LGHNA and CDR2 is YSLEER. V lost 2 bases and J lost 2, with 8 bases in between. DNA for the CDR3: TGCGCCAGCAGCCAACGGACAGACACAGATACGCAGTATTTT. It translates to CASSQRTDTDTQYF.

The genes are TRBV9 and TRBJ2-2; D is perhaps TRBD1 (6 bases). Looked up from germline, CDR1 is SGDLS and CDR2 is YYNGEE. The CDR3 has 15 amino acids. The ends were cut back, 2 bases at V and 6 bases at J, with 14 bases in the middle. The DNA for the CDR3 is TGTGCCAGCAGCGTCGACAGGTGGGGAGCCGGGGAGCTGTTTTTT. This translates into CASSVDRWGAGELFF.

This chain uses TRBV6-5 with TRBJ1-5; 9 nucleotides agree with TRBD1. Germline V gene sequence: CDR1 MNHEY, CDR2 SVGAGI. CDR3 length: 15 residues. The J segment lost 6 bases and the V segment lost 6 bases, leaving 9 bases of the junction unmatched. This chain's CDR3 is CASSMGQGGGQPQHF. For the CDR3, the DNA is TGTGCCAGCAGCATGGGACAGGGAGGAGGTCAGCCCCAGCATTTT.

This clone has only one observation. V usage is TRBV6-1 and J usage is TRBJ1-1, with D unclear. Deletions cut 3 bases from V and 1 base from J, with 12 bases between. Germline loops: CDR1 MNHNS, CDR2 SASEGT. This CDR3 has 15 amino acids. This CDR3 reads CASSDMPTRNTEAFF. The DNA of the CDR3 is TGTGCCAGCAGTGATATGCCGACGAGGAACACTGAAGCTTTCTTT.

This clone was picked up a small number of times. This rearrangement joins TRBV6-5 to TRBJ1-5; D not resolved. V lost 7 bases, J lost 4 bases, and 11 bases lay in between. CDR1 and CDR2 from the germline V gene are MNHEY and SVGAGI. The CDR3 covers 13 residues. CDR3: CASTVSLNQPQHF. The CDR3 DNA is TGTGCCAGCACCGTGTCGCTTAATCAGCCCCAGCATTTT.

The rearrangement uses TRBV6-5 and TRBJ1-3; D remains unclear. V lost 5 bases to trimming and J lost 9 bases, with 14 bases between them. The germline V gene has CDR1 MNHEY and CDR2 SVGAGI. This CDR3 has 13 residues. This CDR3 is CASSQGLAGTIYF. CDR3 DNA: TGTGCCAGCAGTCAAGGACTGGCGGGCACCATATATTTT.

CDR3 amino acids: CASSQASGFDNEQFF. The CDR3 bases are TGTGCCAGCAGCCAAGCCAGCGGGTTTGACAATGAGCAGTTCTTC. This rearrangement joins TRBV4-2 to TRBJ2-1, with a tentative D call TRBD2 (6 bases). Germline CDR1 and CDR2: LGHNA and YNFKEQ. The CDR3 covers 15 residues. Trimming removed 1 base at V and 5 bases at J, with 12 bases between.

Note on this clone: Other DNA sequences in this sample translate to the same CDR3. The chain carries TRBV9 and TRBJ1-3, with a weak D call TRBD1 (5 bases). CDR3 size: 13 residues. Trimming took 0 bases from V and 7 from J, leaving 8 bases between them. Per the germline V gene, CDR1 is SGDLS and CDR2 is YYNGEE. The CDR3 sequence: CASSVVGGNTIYF. CDR3 bases: TGTGCCAGCAGCGTAGTGGGGGGTAACACCATATATTTT.

The rearrangement links TRBV29-1 to TRBJ2-7; D gene unclear. Germline loops: CDR1 SQVTM, CDR2 ANQGSEA. Trimming took off 1 base at V and 6 bases at J, with 7 bases between the two ends. The CDR3 is 11 residues long. The CDR3 here is CSVEVGSEQYF. The CDR3 DNA follows: TGCAGCGTTGAAGTAGGTAGCGAGCAGTACTTC.

The genes are TRBV18 and TRBJ2-5; TRBD2 matches 10 bases. This CDR3 contains 15 residues. V lost 3 bases, J lost 1 base, and 2 bases stayed unmatched. Germline V gene lookup returns CDR1 KGHSH and CDR2 LQKENI. The CDR3 bases are TGTGCCAGCTCACCTCCTAGCGGGAGCCAAGAGACCCAGTACTTC. Its protein product is CASSPPSGSQETQYF.

The count of this clone is one. The genes are TRBV6-5 and TRBJ2-7, with TRBD2 identical over 12 bases. V was pared by 9 bases and J by 2 bases, with 5 bases of the junction left unmatched. Germline V gives CDR1 MNHEY, CDR2 SVGAGI. This CDR3 spans 14 amino acids. This chain's CDR3 is CASQLAGGPYEQYF. DNA of the CDR3: TGTGCCAGTCAACTAGCGGGAGGCCCCTACGAGCAGTACTTC.

This chain links TRBV11-2 with TRBJ2-7; D possibly corresponds to TRBD1 (6 bases). Trimming shortened V by 4 bases and J by 6 bases, and 16 bases separated the two germline ends. The length of the CDR3 is 14 residues. The V gene's germline CDR1 is SGHAT and CDR2 FQNNGV. This CDR3 reads CASSYATGVAEQYF. The CDR3 DNA follows: TGTGCCAGCAGCTACGCGACAGGAGTAGCCGAGCAGTACTTC.

J is TRBJ2-5 and V is TRBV7-2, with 8 bases that match TRBD2. CDR1 and CDR2 from the germline V gene are SGHTA and FQGNSA. The CDR3 consists of 11 residues. After removal of 4 bases from V and 11 bases from J, the junction contained 3 bases not matched to a gene. The DNA of the CDR3 is TGTGCCAGCAGCTCCGGGACTAGGCAGTACTTC. This translates into CASSSGTRQYF.

V and J are TRBV19 and TRBJ1-5; D ambiguous. In germline, CDR1 is LNHDA, CDR2 SQIVND (reference sequence). CDR3 size: 12 residues. Trimming cost V 5 bases and J 11 bases, with 13 bases left between them. The CDR3 bases are TGTGCCAGTAGTCCTCAGAGGTTCGCCCAGCATTTT. It encodes CASSPQRFAQHF.

The chain joins TRBV15 to TRBJ2-7, with D unclear. This CDR3 is built from 16 residues. Germline V CDR1 and CDR2: LNHNV, YYDKDF (reference sequence). V was pared by 1 base and J by 4 bases, with 17 bases between. The chain's CDR3 is CATSRVRGTTPYEQYF. The CDR3, as DNA: TGTGCCACCAGCAGAGTCCGAGGAACCACCCCGTACGAGCAGTACTTC.

The chain links TRBV30 to TRBJ2-7, with TRBD2 identical over 9 bases. Germline values: CDR1 GTSNPN, CDR2 SVGIG (reference sequence). The V gene end was trimmed by 2 bases and the J gene end by 7 bases; junction bases not matched to a gene: 3. The CDR3 runs 12 residues. CDR3 sequence: CAWSPSGMEQYF. The CDR3 DNA sequence: TGTGCCTGGAGTCCTAGCGGGATGGAGCAGTACTTC.

This clone has a single count. The chain combines TRBV11-2 with TRBJ2-3; D is uncertain. CDR3 length: 18 residues. V was clipped by 1 base and J by 4 bases, with 21 bases between them. Germline V lookup: CDR1 SGHAT, CDR2 FQNNGV. CDR3 sequence reads: CASSLGFPELGSADTQYF. The CDR3 nucleotides read TGTGCCAGCAGCTTAGGGTTTCCCGAACTCGGGTCCGCAGATACGCAGTATTTT.

This clone was recorded only once. The chain carries TRBV18 and TRBJ1-3; D call uncertain. Germline assignment: CDR1 KGHSH and CDR2 LQKENI. The CDR3 is made up of 15 amino acids. V lost 1 base and J lost 4, with 11 bases in between. CDR3: CASSPQEATGNTIYF. The CDR3 coding sequence is TGTGCCAGCTCACCACAGGAGGCGACCGGAAACACCATATATTTT.

This clone occurred once. The chain recombines TRBV27 with TRBJ2-3; no reliable D call. V was trimmed by 6 bases and J by 4 bases, leaving 11 bases between them. The germline CDR1 and CDR2 sequences are MNHEY and SMNVEV (reference sequence). The CDR3 is 13 amino acids. The DNA for the CDR3 is TGTGCCAGCAGGGTTGTGGGCTCAGATACGCAGTATTTT. It is translated as CASRVVGSDTQYF.

The rearrangement links TRBV7-2 to TRBJ1-5; D uncertain. The CDR3 sequence is 18 residues long. V lost 4 bases and J 0 bases, leaving 19 bases between the germline ends. From germline, CDR1 is SGHTA and CDR2 FQGNSA. Written as DNA, the CDR3 is TGTGCCAGCAGCTCGGCTAGGACGGCTGATTATAGCAATCAGCCCCAGCATTTT. Its protein product is CASSSARTADYSNQPQHF.

The V call is TRBV5-1, the J call TRBJ2-3, with 8 bases that match TRBD2. Germline V gene data show CDR1 as SGHRS and CDR2 as YFSETQ. Trimming at V came to 2 bases and at J to 2 bases, leaving 4 bases not matched to a gene. CDR3 size: 15 residues. The CDR3 reads CASSFSGVTTDTQYF. The CDR3 nucleotides read TGCGCCAGCAGCTTTAGCGGGGTGACCACAGATACGCAGTATTTT.

In regard to this clone: An end of the junction does not agree with germline; a read error may underlie this. The rearrangement joins TRBV6-6 to TRBJ2-7; D uncertain. Germline-derived CDR1 and CDR2 are MNHNY and SVGAGI (reference sequence). The CDR3 covers 11 residues. The CDR3 loop reads CVSSQSYEQYF. CDR3 coding DNA: TGTGTCAGCAGCCAGAGTTACGAGCAGTACTTC.

J is TRBJ1-1 and V is TRBV27; no definite D call. Germline V gene sequence: CDR1 MNHEY, CDR2 SMNVEV (reference sequence). The CDR3 has 16 residues. The V gene lost 3 bases and the J gene lost 3 bases, with 17 bases spanning the gap. CDR3 sequence reads: CASSFFGRGSHTEAFF. The CDR3 nucleotides are TGTGCCAGCAGTTTTTTTGGAAGAGGCTCGCACACTGAAGCTTTCTTT.

V usage is TRBV5-1 and J usage is TRBJ2-2, with TRBD1 identical over 8 bases. This CDR3 contains 14 residues. Germline V lookup: CDR1 SGHRS, CDR2 YFSETQ. V lost 7 bases, J lost 5 bases, and 7 bases stayed unmatched. The CDR3: CASDGQGGTGELFF. The CDR3 nucleotides are TGCGCCAGCGATGGACAGGGAGGAACCGGGGAGCTGTTTTTT.

The rearrangement joins TRBV5-1 to TRBJ1-2, with 7 bases aligning to TRBD1. The V gene end was trimmed by 0 bases and the J gene end by 1 base; junction bases not matched to a gene: 3. Germline V CDR1 and CDR2: SGHRS, YFSETQ. CDR3 size: 15 residues. In nucleotides, the CDR3 is TGCGCCAGCAGCTTGGAGACAGGGAGTAACTATGGCTACACCTTC. It encodes CASSLETGSNYGYTF.

The chain recombines TRBV28 with TRBJ1-5, with D uncertain. This CDR3 has 15 residues. Germline V gene sequence: CDR1 MDHEN, CDR2 SYDVKM. V was shortened by 7 bases and J by 1 base, with 14 bases between the two germline ends. The CDR3 DNA reads as TGTGCCAGCATCCGACGCCGTTGGAGCAATCAGCCCCAGCATTTT. It is translated as CASIRRRWSNQPQHF.

This clone was found once. The genes are TRBV25-1 and TRBJ2-1; tentatively, D is TRBD2 (6 bases). V was pared by 2 bases and J by 8 bases, with 10 bases between. Germline assignment: CDR1 MGHDK and CDR2 SYGVNS. The CDR3 totals 13 residues. The CDR3 here is CASSERRGDEQFF. The CDR3, as DNA: TGTGCCAGCAGTGAAAGGAGGGGCGATGAGCAGTTCTTC.